The 8 T cell receptor beta chains below come from one sample, sequenced in a study of blood T cell repertoires in COVID-19. Sequencing was performed with immunoSEQ multiplex PCR; in TCRdb, only in-frame clones are kept and a portion is missing. The table lists some 42,000 clones, about 91% of them singletons. Sequenced: peripheral blood. These receptor sequences come from a human donor in a cohort sampled during active COVID-19.

This chain connects TRBV6-5 to TRBJ1-5; D is possibly TRBD1 (5 bases). The germline V gene encodes CDR1 MNHEY and CDR2 SVGAGI. This CDR3 is 13 amino acids long. V lost 3 bases, J lost 7 bases, and 10 bases lay in between. The CDR3 DNA follows: TGTGCCAGCAGTTATTTTTCAGGGCAGCCCCAGCATTTT. Translation: CASSYFSGQPQHF.

This clone was observed a single time. V is TRBV7-3 and J is TRBJ2-1, with TRBD2 matching 8 bases. CDR1 and CDR2 (germline): SGHTA, FQGTGA. The CDR3 consists of 15 residues. V was pared by 5 bases and J by 0 bases, with 3 bases of the junction left unmatched. This CDR3 reads CASSPLAGSYNEQFF. The DNA for the CDR3 is TGTGCCAGCAGCCCCCTAGCGGGCTCCTACAATGAGCAGTTCTTC.

CDR3 region: CASSEYRNSPLHF. The DNA of the CDR3 is TGTGCCAGCAGCGAATACAGAAATTCACCCCTCCACTTT. V and J are TRBV5-6 and TRBJ1-6; D gene ambiguous. CDR1 is SGHDT, CDR2 YYEEEE, per germline. V was shortened by 4 bases and J by 7 bases, with 9 bases between the two germline ends. The CDR3 contains 13 residues.

The chain employs TRBV18 and TRBJ1-4, with 12 nucleotides matching TRBD1. In germline, CDR1 is KGHSH, CDR2 LQKENI. The CDR3 has 15 amino acids. V dropped 6 bases and J dropped 8; count of bases not matched to a gene: 7. CDR3 sequence (DNA): TGTGCCAGCTCCCTCGGGACAGGGGGCGTCGAAAAACTGTTTTTT. Translated, it gives CASSLGTGGVEKLFF.

J is TRBJ1-4 and V is TRBV4-3; no reliable D call. Germline assignment: CDR1 LGHNA and CDR2 YSLEER. This CDR3 is 13 amino acids long. Deletions cut 4 bases from V and 6 bases from J, with 9 bases between. CDR3 protein: CASSLGTDEKLFF. Here the CDR3 DNA reads TGCGCCAGCAGCCTAGGTACAGATGAAAAACTGTTTTTT.

This chain links TRBV7-2 with TRBJ2-7, with TRBD1 as a possible D gene (6 bases). The CDR3 runs to 14 residues. Trimming left V 5 bases short and J 6 bases short, with 17 bases between. Germline V gene data show CDR1 as SGHTA and CDR2 as FQGNSA. CDR3 sequence: CASSPRRTVGEQYF. The CDR3, as DNA: TGTGCCAGCAGCCCCCGAAGGACAGTAGGCGAGCAGTACTTC.

V is TRBV4-2 and J is TRBJ2-1, with D maybe TRBD2 (6 bases). Germline-derived CDR1 and CDR2 are LGHNA and YNFKEQ. V was pared by 3 bases and J by 4 bases, with 19 bases between. The CDR3 is made up of 17 amino acids. CDR3 residues: CASSQETSAATYNEQFF. The CDR3, as DNA: TGTGCCAGCAGCCAGGAGACTAGTGCAGCGACATACAATGAGCAGTTCTTC.

The chain has TRBV28 and TRBJ2-3; D uncertain. Trimming cost V 6 bases and J 2 bases, with 3 bases left between them. Germline assignment: CDR1 MDHEN and CDR2 SYDVKM. This CDR3 contains 11 residues. CDR3 nucleotide sequence: TGTGCCAGCAGGGCCACAGATACGCAGTATTTT. Translating it yields CASRATDTQYF. Full variable domain (outside the CDR3, taken from reference TRBV28 and TRBJ2-3): DVKVTQSSRYLVKRTGEKVFLECVQDMDHENMFWYRQDPGLGLRLIYFSYDVKMKEKGDIPEGYSVSREKKERFSLILESASTNQTSMYLCASRATDTQYFGPGTRLTVL.